This entry describes one TCR beta chain. This record comes from a study of blood T cell repertoires in COVID-19. Turning to the study itself: The study drew acute and convalescent COVID-19 samples from the United States, Italy and Spain.

In the original analysis: Amplification with reference gene primers provided the estimates of nucleated cell counts. Profiling relied on immunoSEQ multiplex PCR, and the TCRdb table lists in-frame clones only, not all of them. From that table come the V and J calls and clone size; the DNA was used to work out D and trimming. The data contain about 200,000 clones, about four fifths of them singletons. Germline V gene sequence: CDR1 MDHEN, CDR2 SYDVKM. There are 14 residues in the CDR3. V lost 7 bases and J 10 bases, leaving 17 bases between the germline ends. V usage is TRBV28 and J usage is TRBJ1-6, with D possibly TRBD1 on 5 matching bases. This receptor was taken from a woman at least 80 years old with COVID-19, enrolled during active disease. The sequenced material came from peripheral blood. The DNA for the CDR3 is TGTGCCAGCACCGGGGGGAACAGTTGGTCACCCCTCCACTTT. This codes for CASTGGNSWSPLHF. Combining the CDR3 with reference TRBV28 and TRBJ1-6 gives the whole variable domain DVKVTQSSRYLVKRTGEKVFLECVQDMDHENMFWYRQDPGLGLRLIYFSYDVKMKEKGDIPEGYSVSREKKERFSLILESASTNQTSMYLCASTGGNSWSPLHFGNGTRLTVT.